The clone carrying this T cell receptor (beta chain) was seen a single time. The data were obtained in a study of blood T cell repertoires in COVID-19. The overall study: Material from acute and convalescent COVID-19 was sourced from the United States, Italy and Spain. PBMCs, B-cell-depleted T cells, or T cells were the source of the cDNA or gDNA that made up the material.

In the authors' workflow: By means of reference gene primer amplification, nucleated cell counts were estimated. Produced via immunoSEQ multiplex PCR; TCRdb's table is partial and in-frame only. V and J calls and clone size are as listed in that table; D and trimming were resolved from the DNA. The sample includes 15,000 to 20,000 clones, under 95% of them seen just once. The CDR3 has 15 residues. Trimming at V came to 3 bases and at J to 2 bases, leaving 3 bases not matched to a gene. Germline V gene lookup returns CDR1 MNHNS and CDR2 SASEGT. The sample consisted of peripheral blood. The origin of this receptor is a man in his sixties with active COVID-19. This chain links TRBV6-1 with TRBJ2-3, with 9 bases that match TRBD2. CDR3 in amino acids: CASSDSGGPTDTQYF. The CDR3 nucleotides are TGTGCCAGCAGTGACAGCGGGGGGCCCACAGATACGCAGTATTTT.